This T cell receptor beta chain was profiled in a study of T-cell reconstitution after alpha-beta-depleted transplantation in children. Study-level points and caveats: Reported findings indicate that, about two months after transplant, alpha-beta T cells came from several hundred expanded clones, which were derived from non-depleted graft cells.

Preparing the TCRbeta library involved the use of unique molecular identifiers. Each CDR3 protein is one row after TCRdb ran MiXCR on the PCR reads. The sample holds 90,000 to 150,000 distinct CDR3 sequences, more than 20% seen once. In its sample, this clonotype was seen many times. Its antigen is undetermined. The receptor was isolated from a male patient aged 2 to 9 who had a stem cell transplant for chronic granulomatous disease, so the T cells may come from the graft donor. Material: PBMCs, mostly from graft donor cells, obtained 180 days after TCRalphabeta/CD19-depleted stem cell transplant.

The CDR3 sequence is CAIGLFGETQYF. In DNA, the CDR3 is TGTGCCATCGGACTCTTCGGAGAGACCCAGTACTTC. This rearrangement joins TRBV10-3 to TRBJ2-5; TRBD2 might be the D (5 bases). Trimming cost V 8 bases and J 4 bases, with 11 bases left between them. The CDR3 is 12 residues long. The germline gives CDR1 ENHRY, CDR2 SYGVKD.